This TCR beta chain was sequenced during a study of blood T cell repertoires in COVID-19. V lost 5 bases and J lost 3, with 8 bases in between. The CDR3 extends over 13 amino acids. Germline lookup yields CDR1 SGHAT and CDR2 FQNNGV. In the authors' workflow: Estimation of nucleated cell counts was performed using reference gene primer amplification. Libraries were prepared by immunoSEQ multiplex PCR; TCRdb keeps only in-frame clonotypes and omits some of them. V, J and clone size reflect that table, while D and trimming were determined from the DNA. In the table there are just over 300,000 clones, approximately 85% of which are singletons.

This TCR came from a man aged 30 to 39 who had recovered from COVID-19. The chain recombines TRBV11-2 with TRBJ1-5; D not resolved. The sequenced material came from PBMCs or T cells enriched from blood (not recorded which). DNA for the CDR3: TGTGCCAGCAGCCCGAGGTCCAATCAGCCCCAGCATTTT. This codes for CASSPRSNQPQHF.